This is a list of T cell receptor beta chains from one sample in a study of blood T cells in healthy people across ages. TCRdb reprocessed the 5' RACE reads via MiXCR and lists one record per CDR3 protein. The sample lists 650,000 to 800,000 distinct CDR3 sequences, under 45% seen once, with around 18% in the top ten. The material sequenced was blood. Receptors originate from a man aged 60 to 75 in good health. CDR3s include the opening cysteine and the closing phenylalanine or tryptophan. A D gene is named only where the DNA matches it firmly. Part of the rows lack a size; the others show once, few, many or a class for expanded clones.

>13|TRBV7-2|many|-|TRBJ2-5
TGTGCCAGCAGCTTGGTCTACACGGAGACCCAGTACTTC
CASSLVYTETQYF
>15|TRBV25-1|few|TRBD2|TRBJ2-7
TGTGCCAGCACAACGGGGGGACTCGCCTCCTACGAGCAGTACTTC
CASTTGGLASYEQYF
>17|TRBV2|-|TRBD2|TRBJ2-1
TGTGCCAGCAGTGAACTAGCGGGGGGGCCAGGTATCTATGAGCAGTTCTTC
CASSELAGGPGIYEQFF
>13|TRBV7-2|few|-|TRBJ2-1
TGTGCCAGCAGCTGGCGGGGTGTGGCTGAGCAGTTCTTC
CASSWRGVAEQFF
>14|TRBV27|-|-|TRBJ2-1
TGTGCCAGCAGTTTCCGACGTGACTACAATGAGCAGTTCTTC
CASSFRRDYNEQFF
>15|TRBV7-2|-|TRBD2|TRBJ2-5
TGTGCCAGCAGCTTAGGACTAGCGGGAGACAATGAGCAGTACTTC
CASSLGLAGDNEQYF
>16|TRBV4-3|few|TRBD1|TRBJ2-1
TGCGCCAGCAGCCAAGAGGCACAGGGGGCCTACAATGAGCAGTTCTTC
CASSQEAQGAYNEQFF
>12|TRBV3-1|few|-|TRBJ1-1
TGTGCCAGCAGCCCCCCAGGTAGTGAAGCTTTCTTT
CASSPPGSEAFF
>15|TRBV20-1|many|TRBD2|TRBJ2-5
TGCAGTGCTAGCCATGTGGCGGGGGGTCAAGAGACCCAGTACTTC
CSASHVAGGQETQYF
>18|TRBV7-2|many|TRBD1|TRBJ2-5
TGTGCCAGCAGCTTAGCAGGGGCAGGGGGCATTGTCCAAGAGACCCAGTACTTC
CASSLAGAGGIVQETQYF
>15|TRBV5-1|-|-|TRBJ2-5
TGCGCCAGCAGCTTGGGTGCCAGGGTAGAGGAGACCCAGTACTTC
CASSLGARVEETQYF
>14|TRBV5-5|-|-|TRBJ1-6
TGTGCCAGCAGCTTGAAGGTATCTGGGGGGCCCCTCCACTTT
CASSLKVSGGPLHF
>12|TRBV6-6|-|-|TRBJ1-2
TGTGCCAACGCGGACCGTAACTATGGCTACACCTTC
CANADRNYGYTF
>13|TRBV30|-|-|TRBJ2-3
TGTGCCTGGAGTGTACCGGGGACACAAACGCAGTATTTT
CAWSVPGTQTQYF
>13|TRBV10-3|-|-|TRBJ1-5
TGTGCCATCAGGGGACTGGGCAATCAGCCCCAGCATTTT
CAIRGLGNQPQHF
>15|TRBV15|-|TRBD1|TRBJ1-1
TGTGCCACCAGCAGAGGGGGGACAGGGGGGACTGAAGCTTTCTTT
CATSRGGTGGTEAFF
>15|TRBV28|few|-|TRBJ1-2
TGTGCCAGTTGCCTCCCGGGGCAGATCCCCTATGGCTACACCTTC
CASCLPGQIPYGYTF
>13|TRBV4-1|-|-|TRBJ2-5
TGCGCCAGCAGCCGAGATATGGGTTACAAGCAGTACTTC
CASSRDMGYKQYF
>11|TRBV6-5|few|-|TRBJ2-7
TGTGCCAGCAGAAACCCATACGAGCAGTACTTC
CASRNPYEQYF
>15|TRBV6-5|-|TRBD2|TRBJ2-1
TGTGCCAGCAGTTACCACGGGGGACTATACAATGAGCAGTTCTTC
CASSYHGGLYNEQFF
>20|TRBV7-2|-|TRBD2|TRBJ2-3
TGTGCCAGCAGCCGAGTTAAGACTACCAGCGGGGGGTGGGACACAGATACGCAGTATTTT
CASSRVKTTSGGWDTDTQYF
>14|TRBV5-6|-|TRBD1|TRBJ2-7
TGTGCCAGCAGCGTGGCAGGGGGCGACTACGAGCAGTACTTC
CASSVAGGDYEQYF
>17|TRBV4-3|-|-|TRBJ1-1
TGCGCCAGCAGCCAAGTGGGGGGCCCGGGGCCGAACACTGAAGCTTTCTTT
CASSQVGGPGPNTEAFF
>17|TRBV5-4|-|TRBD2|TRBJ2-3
TGTGCCAGCAGCGCCGCTACTAGCGGGGGGGCCACAGATACGCAGTATTTT
CASSAATSGGATDTQYF
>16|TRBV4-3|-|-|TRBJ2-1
TGCGCCAGCAGCCGACGACTGGGCAGCTCCCACAATGAGCAGTTCTTC
CASSRRLGSSHNEQFF
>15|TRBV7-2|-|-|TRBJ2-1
TGTGCCAGCAGTCATTCGGCTAGCGCCAACAATGAGCAGTTCTTC
CASSHSASANNEQFF
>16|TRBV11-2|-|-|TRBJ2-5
TGTGCCAGCAGCTTATCCGGGGGCGCCCGTTTGGAGACCCAGTACTTC
CASSLSGGARLETQYF
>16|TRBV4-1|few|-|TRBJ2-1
TGCGCCAGCAGCGACCGAGGGGGCGGGGGGAGTGATGAGCAGTTCTTC
CASSDRGGGGSDEQFF
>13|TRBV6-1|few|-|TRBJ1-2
TGTGCCAGCAGAGAAGGGACAACGGATGGCTACACCTTC
CASREGTTDGYTF
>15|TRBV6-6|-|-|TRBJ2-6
TGTGCCAGCAGTTCAGACAGCTCTGGGGCCAACGTCCTGACTTTC
CASSSDSSGANVLTF
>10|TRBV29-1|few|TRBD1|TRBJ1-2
TGCAGCGACGACAGGGATGGCTACACCTTC
CSDDRDGYTF